The next 5 T cell receptor beta chains were all read from a single sample in a study of cytomegalovirus exposure and HLA in healthy donors. PCR was performed using 60 Vbeta and 13 Jbeta primers. Assay used: immunoSEQ multiplex PCR; TCRdb lists only in-frame clones, some missing. The table records approximately 140,000 clones, roughly three quarters of them present only once. The sample consisted of PBMCs. These receptors came from a human donor in good health.

The rearrangement joins TRBV11-3 to TRBJ2-2; TRBD2 is a possible D gene (5 bases). Between the trimmed V and J ends, which lost 1 base and 3 bases, there was a span of 12 bases. CDR1 and CDR2 from the germline V gene are SGHNT and YENEEA. The CDR3 consists of 16 residues. CDR3 nucleotide sequence: TGTGCCAGCAGCTTAGGGGCGGGTCCGGACACCGGGGAGCTGTTTTTT. Amino acids: CASSLGAGPDTGELFF.

V and J are TRBV9 and TRBJ1-2; D is perhaps TRBD1 (5 bases). CDR1 and CDR2 from the germline V gene are SGDLS and YYNGEE. The CDR3 contains 15 residues. V shed 4 bases and J shed 3 bases, with 16 bases lying between them. The CDR3 sequence is CASSPGGQGYYGYTF. Written as DNA, the CDR3 is TGTGCCAGCAGCCCAGGCGGTCAGGGTTACTATGGCTACACCTTC.

The gene calls are TRBV4-3 and TRBJ2-3; 10 bases line up with TRBD2. The CDR3 covers 14 residues. Germline CDR1 reads LGHNA; CDR2 reads YSLEER. V dropped 4 bases and J dropped 3; count of bases not matched to a gene: 1. The DNA for the CDR3 is TGCGCCAGCAGCCTTAGCGGGAGGACAGATACGCAGTATTTT. Residues: CASSLSGRTDTQYF.

This clone has more than one count but fewer than ten. One end of the junction does not line up with germline, which may come from a read error. J is TRBJ2-5 and V is TRBV7-9; 7 nucleotides agree with TRBD1. CDR1 and CDR2 from the germline V gene are SEHNR and FQNEAQ (reference sequence). This CDR3 spans 12 amino acids. The CDR3 DNA is TGTTCCAGCAGCTTGACAGGGGAGACCCAGTACTTC. This encodes CSSSLTGETQYF.

V usage is TRBV5-6 and J usage is TRBJ1-5, with 9 nucleotides matching TRBD1. J lost 5 bases, V lost 4 bases, and 10 bases had no gene match. Germline values: CDR1 SGHDT, CDR2 YYEEEE. The CDR3 runs to 16 residues. The CDR3 is CASSAGTGLADQPQHF. The CDR3 DNA follows: TGTGCCAGCAGCGCCGGGACAGGGCTCGCGGATCAGCCCCAGCATTTT.